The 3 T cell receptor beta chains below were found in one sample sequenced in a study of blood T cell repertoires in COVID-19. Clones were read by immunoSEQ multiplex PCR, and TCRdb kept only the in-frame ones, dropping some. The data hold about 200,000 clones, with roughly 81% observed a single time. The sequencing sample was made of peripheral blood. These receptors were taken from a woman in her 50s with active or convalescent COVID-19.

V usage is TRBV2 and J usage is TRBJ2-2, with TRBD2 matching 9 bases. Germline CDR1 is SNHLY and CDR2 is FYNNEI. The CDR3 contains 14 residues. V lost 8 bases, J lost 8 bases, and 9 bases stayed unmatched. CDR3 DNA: TGTGCCAGCCGATTGCGGGGGGGCTCTGGGGAGCTGTTTTTT. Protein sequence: CASRLRGGSGELFF.

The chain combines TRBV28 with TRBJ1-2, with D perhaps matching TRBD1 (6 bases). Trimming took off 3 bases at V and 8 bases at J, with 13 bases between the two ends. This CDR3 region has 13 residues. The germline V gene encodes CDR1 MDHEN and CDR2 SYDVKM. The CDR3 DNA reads TGTGCCAGCAGTTTGGAAAGGGGGTACGGCTACACCTTC. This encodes CASSLERGYGYTF.

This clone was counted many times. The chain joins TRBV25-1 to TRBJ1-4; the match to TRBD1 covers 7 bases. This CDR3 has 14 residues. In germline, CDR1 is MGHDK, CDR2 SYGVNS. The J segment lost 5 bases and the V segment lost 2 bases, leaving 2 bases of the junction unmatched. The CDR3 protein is CASSEGTENEKLFF. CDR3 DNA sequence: TGTGCCAGCAGTGAAGGGACAGAGAATGAAAAACTGTTTTTT.